These T cell receptor beta chains were read from a single sample in a study of blood T cell repertoires in COVID-19. Sequencing was performed with immunoSEQ multiplex PCR; in TCRdb, only in-frame clones are kept and a portion is missing. The sample contains 130,000 to 150,000 clones, more than 75% of which appear only once. Material for sequencing was peripheral blood. Receptor source: a man in his sixties with acute or convalescent COVID-19. The conserved cysteine and the conserved F or W are not part of the CDR3 here. A D gene is named only where the DNA matches it firmly. Clone sizes are given selectively: once, few, many, or a class where the clone is expanded.

v_call: TRBV20-1
clone_size: NA
d_call: TRBD2
cdr3_aa: SASIGTRFD

v_call: TRBV7-6
clone_size: NA
d_call: TRBD1
cdr3_aa: ASSPRDRSTGELF

v_call: TRBV9
clone_size: NA
d_call: TRBD2
cdr3_aa: ASSVGLAGGGPYEQY

v_call: TRBV15
clone_size: NA
d_call: NA
cdr3_aa: ATSRPGVQVETQY

v_call: TRBV7-9
clone_size: NA
d_call: TRBD2
cdr3_aa: ASRLRETSGSNEQF

v_call: TRBV30
clone_size: once
d_call: NA
cdr3_aa: AWSAHPGTSNQPQH

v_call: TRBV7-2
clone_size: NA
d_call: TRBD2
cdr3_aa: ASSLPGLAGTGELF

v_call: TRBV5-1
clone_size: NA
d_call: TRBD1
cdr3_aa: ASSSEWDRPASTDTQY

v_call: TRBV5-1
clone_size: NA
d_call: TRBD1
cdr3_aa: ASSYGQVQEKLF

v_call: TRBV28
clone_size: NA
d_call: TRBD1
cdr3_aa: ASFPGQGAPKRDGQY

v_call: TRBV11-2
clone_size: NA
d_call: TRBD2
cdr3_aa: ASSFLAGVSYNEQF

v_call: TRBV7-9
clone_size: NA
d_call: TRBD1
cdr3_aa: ASRMDRVNTEAF

v_call: TRBV29-1
clone_size: NA
d_call: NA
cdr3_aa: SVVGGWRETQY

v_call: TRBV7-9
clone_size: NA
d_call: TRBD1
cdr3_aa: ASSLPQGAYGYT

v_call: TRBV4-1
clone_size: NA
d_call: NA
cdr3_aa: ASSYSGSGNTIY

v_call: TRBV6-5
clone_size: NA
d_call: TRBD2
cdr3_aa: ASSWTSGFGEQY

v_call: TRBV7-6
clone_size: NA
d_call: NA
cdr3_aa: ASSLPAGREQF

v_call: TRBV21-1
clone_size: NA
d_call: NA
cdr3_aa: ASSSPQRTGDETQY

v_call: TRBV19
clone_size: NA
d_call: NA
cdr3_aa: ASHTALGRTDTQY

v_call: TRBV9
clone_size: NA
d_call: NA
cdr3_aa: ASSVGKMNTGELF

v_call: TRBV10-3
clone_size: NA
d_call: TRBD1
cdr3_aa: AISDKGQGTYEQY

v_call: TRBV27
clone_size: many
d_call: TRBD2
cdr3_aa: ASMNSGLGSYEQY

v_call: TRBV7-8
clone_size: NA
d_call: NA
cdr3_aa: ASSTTLAGTDTQY

v_call: TRBV15
clone_size: NA
d_call: NA
cdr3_aa: ATSRDNRNSPLH

v_call: TRBV19
clone_size: NA
d_call: NA
cdr3_aa: ASTPAGGTYNEQF

v_call: TRBV5-4
clone_size: NA
d_call: NA
cdr3_aa: ASSPAWAGNEQF

v_call: TRBV15
clone_size: NA
d_call: TRBD2
cdr3_aa: ATSSLLAGVTIGTDTQY

v_call: TRBV2
clone_size: NA
d_call: TRBD2
cdr3_aa: ASSGTGTSGRGPYNEQF

v_call: TRBV28
clone_size: NA
d_call: NA
cdr3_aa: ASAGLVNEKLF

v_call: TRBV2
clone_size: NA
d_call: NA
cdr3_aa: ASSDQTVSPSSLNTEAF

v_call: TRBV15
clone_size: once
d_call: TRBD1
cdr3_aa: ATSRGDRAHEQY

v_call: TRBV19
clone_size: few
d_call: NA
cdr3_aa: ASSQRGALGNEKLF

v_call: TRBV29-1
clone_size: NA
d_call: TRBD1
cdr3_aa: SVEGQGHIQY

v_call: TRBV11-3
clone_size: NA
d_call: NA
cdr3_aa: ASSLAVASGVNEQF

v_call: TRBV6-6
clone_size: NA
d_call: TRBD1
cdr3_aa: ASRGGGTGAYYEQY

v_call: TRBV13
clone_size: NA
d_call: TRBD2
cdr3_aa: ASSLPGLAAKETQY

v_call: TRBV5-8
clone_size: NA
d_call: NA
cdr3_aa: ASSVVSSYEQY

v_call: TRBV6-1
clone_size: many
d_call: TRBD2
cdr3_aa: ASSDTSGIYNEQF

v_call: TRBV30
clone_size: NA
d_call: NA
cdr3_aa: AWSGGNGANVLT

v_call: TRBV9
clone_size: NA
d_call: NA
cdr3_aa: ASSVGENEQF

v_call: TRBV11-2
clone_size: NA
d_call: TRBD1
cdr3_aa: ASSFGQGISYGYT

v_call: TRBV10-2
clone_size: NA
d_call: NA
cdr3_aa: ASSESTRSTYEQY